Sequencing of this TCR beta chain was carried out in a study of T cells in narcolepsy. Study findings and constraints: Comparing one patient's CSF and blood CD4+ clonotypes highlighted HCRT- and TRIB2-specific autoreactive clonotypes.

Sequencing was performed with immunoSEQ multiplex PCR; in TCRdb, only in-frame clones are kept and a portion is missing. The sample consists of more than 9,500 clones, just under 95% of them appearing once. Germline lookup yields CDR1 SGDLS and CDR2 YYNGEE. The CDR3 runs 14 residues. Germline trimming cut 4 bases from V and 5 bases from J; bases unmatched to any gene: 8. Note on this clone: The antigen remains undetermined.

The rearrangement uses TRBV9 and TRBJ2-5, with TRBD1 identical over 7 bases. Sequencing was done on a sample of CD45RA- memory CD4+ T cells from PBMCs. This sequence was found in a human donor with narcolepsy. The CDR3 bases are TGTGCCAGCAGCCCTCCAGGGGGAGTGGAGACCCAGTACTTC. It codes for CASSPPGGVETQYF.